Shown below are 26 T cell receptor beta chains from a single sample sequenced in a study of shared clonotypes between healthy human individuals. The method was immunoSEQ multiplex PCR; TCRdb's version includes in-frame clones alone and lacks a portion of them. The table has around 330,000 clones, approximately 74% seen once. What was sequenced was memory CD4+ T cells sorted from blood. As to subset: CD45RA-negative fraction. These receptor sequences come from a man younger than 40 in good health.

The chain combines TRBV7-9 with TRBJ1-2; TRBD1 agrees at 11 bases. The length of the CDR3 is 16 residues. The junction had 8 bases not matched to a gene; V was cut back by 5 bases and J by 3 bases. CDR1 and CDR2 (germline): SEHNR, FQNEAQ (reference sequence). The chain's CDR3 is CASSPGQGDSDYGYTF. The CDR3 bases are TGTGCCAGCAGCCCGGGACAGGGGGATTCGGACTATGGCTACACCTTC. The full variable domain, its missing parts supplied by reference TRBV7-9 and TRBJ1-2, is DTGVSQNPRHKITKRGQNVTFRCDPISEHNRLYWYRQTLGQGPEFLTYFQNEAQLEKSRLLSDRFSAERPKGSFSTLEIQRTEQGDSAMYLCASSPGQGDSDYGYTFGSGTRLTVV.

The chain employs TRBV9 and TRBJ1-2; D gene unclear. Trimming stripped 4 bases from V and 2 bases from J, with 15 bases between. Germline V gene lookup returns CDR1 SGDLS and CDR2 YYNGEE. CDR3 length: 15 residues. This CDR3 reads CASSPLEVNNYGYTF. The CDR3 bases are TGTGCCAGCAGCCCCTTGGAGGTTAACAACTATGGCTACACCTTC.

Concerning this clone: At the DNA level, this CDR3 is encoded by other sequences in the same sample as well. The genes are TRBV7-2 and TRBJ1-5; D is uncertain. The CDR3 covers 12 residues. V was cut by 1 base and J by 7 bases, with 5 bases left in between. Looked up from germline, CDR1 is SGHTA and CDR2 is FQGNSA. In DNA, the CDR3 is TGTGCCAGCAGCTTAGATTACCAGCCCCAGCATTTT. It is translated as CASSLDYQPQHF.

Comments on this clone: The same CDR3 arises from other DNA sequences in this sample as well. The J gene is TRBJ1-2, the V gene TRBV4-3, with no clear D. Per the germline V gene, CDR1 is LGHNA and CDR2 is YSLEER. This CDR3 comprises 11 residues. V was shortened by 3 bases and J by 5 bases, with 4 bases between the two germline ends. The CDR3 region has the DNA TGCGCCAGCAGCCAGGGGTATGGCTACACCTTC. Protein product: CASSQGYGYTF.

The CDR3 loop reads CASSSSGRPNEQFF. Written as DNA, the CDR3 is TGTGCCAGCAGTTCGTCGGGTAGGCCCAATGAGCAGTTCTTC. V gene TRBV25-1 combines with J gene TRBJ2-1; D call uncertain. The germline V gene has CDR1 MGHDK and CDR2 SYGVNS. The V gene lost 5 bases and the J gene lost 6 bases, with 14 bases spanning the gap. The CDR3 has 14 amino acids. Based on the CDR3 plus reference TRBV25-1 and TRBJ2-1, the full variable domain is EADIYQTPRYLVIGTGKKITLECSQTMGHDKMYWYQQDPGMELHLIHYSYGVNSTEKGDLSSESTVSRIRTEHFPLTLESARPSHTSQYLCASSSSGRPNEQFFGPGTRLTVL.

This chain links TRBV7-3 with TRBJ2-7; TRBD1 aligns across 9 bases. The ends lost 4 bases at V and 6 bases at J; junction bases unmatched: 7. From germline, CDR1 is SGHTA and CDR2 FQGTGA. CDR3 length: 14 residues. As DNA, the CDR3 is TGTGCCAGCAGCTCGACAGGGGGGCTTGGCGAGCAGTACTTC. Its protein product is CASSSTGGLGEQYF.

This clone was observed a handful of times. The rearrangement uses TRBV6-5 and TRBJ2-1; D could derive from TRBD1 or TRBD2 (6 bases each). This CDR3 spans 14 amino acids. Germline V gene lookup returns CDR1 MNHEY and CDR2 SVGAGI. V shed 6 bases and J shed 10 bases, with 19 bases lying between them. The CDR3 region has the DNA TGTGCCAGCAGGCGGGACTTCTCGGGGGCGGAGCAGTTCTTC. Protein product: CASRRDFSGAEQFF.

The table lists this clone with a few counts. The chain carries TRBV4-1 and TRBJ1-3; D perhaps matches TRBD1 (5 bases). From germline, CDR1 is MGHRA and CDR2 YSYEKL. With 4 bases removed from V and 2 bases from J, the gap between germline ends came to 18 bases. This CDR3 region has 17 residues. The CDR3 sequence is CASSPYLRAAAGNTIYF. The CDR3 DNA is TGCGCCAGCAGCCCCTACCTCAGGGCGGCGGCTGGAAACACCATATATTTT.

V usage is TRBV6-1 and J usage is TRBJ1-5; 9 bases align to TRBD1. J gave up 7 bases and V 8 bases, and 9 bases lay outside the gene matches. The V gene's germline CDR1 is MNHNS and CDR2 SASEGT. The CDR3 has 14 residues. CDR3 nucleotides: TGTGCCAGCGGCTTAACAGGGGGCCAGCAGCCCCAGCATTTT. As protein: CASGLTGGQQPQHF.

This chain connects TRBV7-2 to TRBJ2-7; D perhaps matches TRBD2 (6 bases). The germline V and J ends were trimmed by 1 base and 0 bases, with 13 bases remaining between them. CDR3 length: 16 residues. Looked up from germline, CDR1 is SGHTA and CDR2 is FQGNSA. CDR3 in amino acids: CASSLVGSGGSYEQYF. The CDR3 coding sequence is TGTGCCAGCAGCTTAGTTGGTAGCGGAGGCTCCTACGAGCAGTACTTC.

Regarding this clone: The same CDR3 arises from other DNA sequences in this sample as well. The chain joins TRBV28 to TRBJ2-7, with TRBD2 identical over 7 bases. CDR1 is MDHEN and CDR2 is SYDVKM in the germline V gene. The CDR3 consists of 11 residues. Germline trimming cut 6 bases from V and 6 bases from J; bases unmatched to any gene: 2. The CDR3 sequence: CASSVAGEQYF. CDR3 coding DNA: TGTGCCAGCAGCGTAGCGGGCGAGCAGTACTTC.

The rearrangement links TRBV5-1 to TRBJ2-2; D perhaps matches TRBD1 (6 bases). The CDR3 runs to 14 residues. Germline CDR1 SGHRS, CDR2 YFSETQ. The germline V and J ends were trimmed by 0 bases and 5 bases, with 8 bases remaining between them. The CDR3 loop reads CASSLAGETGELFF. In DNA, the CDR3 is TGCGCCAGCAGCTTGGCAGGGGAGACCGGGGAGCTGTTTTTT.

This chain connects TRBV5-1 to TRBJ2-1, with D possibly matching TRBD1 (7 bases). The CDR3 covers 15 residues. Germline V gives CDR1 SGHRS, CDR2 YFSETQ. Trimming left V 3 bases short and J 5 bases short, with 15 bases between. The CDR3 bases are TGCGCCAGCAGCTCCCGCGGGACAGCTAACAATGAGCAGTTCTTC. Amino acid sequence: CASSSRGTANNEQFF.

This chain links TRBV2 with TRBJ2-2, with TRBD1 identical over 7 bases. Germline V gene sequence: CDR1 SNHLY, CDR2 FYNNEI. The junction had 5 bases not matched to a gene; V was cut back by 6 bases and J by 4 bases. This CDR3 spans 14 amino acids. The CDR3 sequence is CASRPTGVTGELFF. The CDR3 coding sequence is TGTGCCAGCAGGCCCACAGGGGTCACCGGGGAGCTGTTTTTT.

This chain uses TRBV5-6 with TRBJ1-2, with a possible D match to TRBD1 (5 bases). The CDR3 is made up of 15 amino acids. V shed 0 bases and J shed 1 base, with 10 bases lying between them. CDR1 and CDR2 from the germline V gene are SGHDT and YYEEEE. CDR3 sequence: CASSLEGRNNYGYTF. In DNA, the CDR3 is TGTGCCAGCAGCTTGGAGGGGCGAAATAACTATGGCTACACCTTC.

The table lists this clone with a few counts. The chain has TRBV29-1 and TRBJ2-5; no clear D gene. This CDR3 contains 12 residues. CDR1 SQVTM and CDR2 ANQGSEA come from the germline V gene. With 2 bases removed from V and 8 bases from J, the gap between germline ends came to 12 bases. The CDR3 nucleotides read TGCAGCGTTGAACTTAACAGACCTACCCAGTACTTC. This codes for CSVELNRPTQYF.

The sample holds a few counts of this clone. The V call is TRBV19, the J call TRBJ1-2; D gene unclear. This CDR3 has 13 residues. V was pared by 1 base and J by 8 bases, with 11 bases between. Germline V gene sequence: CDR1 LNHDA, CDR2 SQIVND (reference sequence). CDR3 DNA: TGTGCCAGTAGTATAGGTAGGCAATACGGCTACACCTTC. Translating gives CASSIGRQYGYTF.

Many counts were recorded for this clone. The rearrangement joins TRBV5-1 to TRBJ2-5; no clear D. Germline loops: CDR1 SGHRS, CDR2 YFSETQ. The CDR3 sequence is 12 residues long. V lost 7 bases and J lost 6, with 13 bases in between. CDR3: CASPISRKTQYF. The CDR3 DNA sequence: TGCGCCAGCCCTATTTCTCGAAAGACCCAGTACTTC.

V and J are TRBV4-3 and TRBJ2-3; D uncertain. Trimming took 1 base from V and 7 from J, leaving 9 bases between them. This CDR3 spans 13 amino acids. Germline-derived CDR1 and CDR2 are LGHNA and YSLEER. CDR3: CASSQATIYTQYF. The CDR3 region has the DNA TGCGCCAGCAGCCAAGCAACCATCTATACGCAGTATTTT.

The chain joins TRBV27 to TRBJ1-3; maybe TRBD1 (5 bases). Germline V gene sequence: CDR1 MNHEY, CDR2 SMNVEV (reference sequence). Trimming left V 5 bases short and J 0 bases short, with 14 bases between. The CDR3 has 16 residues. CDR3 coding DNA: TGTGCCAGCAGTCCGCTGGGACGGAGCTCTGGAAACACCATATATTTT. It yields the protein CASSPLGRSSGNTIYF.

This rearrangement joins TRBV7-2 to TRBJ1-5, with D hard to call. This CDR3 is built from 14 residues. V lost 2 bases and J lost 3, with 8 bases in between. Per the germline V gene, CDR1 is SGHTA and CDR2 is FQGNSA. CDR3 nucleotide sequence: TGTGCCAGCAGCTTAATGCAGACCAATCAGCCCCAGCATTTT. This codes for CASSLMQTNQPQHF.

CDR3 sequence: CASSDSAGSTDTQYF. In DNA, the CDR3 is TGTGCCAGCAGTGACTCCGCGGGAAGCACAGATACGCAGTATTTT. The chain joins TRBV6-4 to TRBJ2-3; weak D call: TRBD2 (6 bases). Trimming left V 0 bases short and J 0 bases short, with 7 bases between. The germline V gene encodes CDR1 MRHNA and CDR2 SNTAGT. The CDR3 is 15 amino acids.

V gene TRBV4-1 combines with J gene TRBJ2-7, with a possible D match to TRBD1 (6 bases). The V end was cut by 4 bases, the J end by 2 bases, with 9 bases between. The CDR3 length is 13 residues. Germline V CDR1 and CDR2: MGHRA, YSYEKL. The CDR3 DNA is TGCGCCAGCAGCCCCCCAGGGGCCTACGAGCAGTACTTC. It specifies CASSPPGAYEQYF.

The chain joins TRBV7-2 to TRBJ2-3; D perhaps matches TRBD2 (6 bases). CDR1 and CDR2 from the germline V gene are SGHTA and FQGNSA. This CDR3 spans 18 amino acids. V was trimmed by 5 bases and J by 0 bases, leaving 21 bases between them. This CDR3 reads CASSRTRGLARSTDTQYF. The CDR3 nucleotides are TGTGCCAGCAGCCGCACGCGAGGCCTAGCGCGAAGCACAGATACGCAGTATTTT.

The rearrangement uses TRBV9 and TRBJ1-4; D not certain. Germline values: CDR1 SGDLS, CDR2 YYNGEE. The CDR3 is 15 amino acids. Trimming cost V 3 bases and J 0 bases, with 9 bases left between them. CDR3 nucleotides: TGTGCCAGCAGCGCCAGCACCTCAACTAATGAAAAACTGTTTTTT. It specifies CASSASTSTNEKLFF.

Worth noting for this clone: A much more abundant neighbour one base away suggests this may be a read error. The same CDR3 is also encoded by other DNA sequences in this sample. This rearrangement joins TRBV6-1 to TRBJ1-5; perhaps TRBD1 as D (6 bases). The germline CDR1 and CDR2 sequences are MNHNS and SASEGT. The CDR3 sequence is 15 residues long. Trimming left V 8 bases short and J 7 bases short, with 21 bases between. CDR3 in amino acids: CASPESRGEGQPQHF. The CDR3 DNA reads as TGTGCCAGCCCCGAAAGCAGGGGAGAGGGGCAGCCCCAGCATTTT.